Included here is one TCR beta chain sequence, with context. TCRbeta libraries were built with three rounds of nested PCR, modified from ARM-PCR. TCRdb re-analysed the multiplex PCR reads in MiXCR, keeping a single row per CDR3 protein. The sample yields about 93,000 distinct CDR3 sequences, 61% seen once. These data belong to a study of tumor and adjacent non-tumor tissue in lung cancer. The wider study: Samples averaged about 3.8 million productive TCRbeta reads each.

This CDR3 region has 13 residues. The germline V gene has CDR1 SEHNR and CDR2 FQNEAQ (reference sequence). With 6 bases clipped from V and 8 bases from J, the junction kept 5 bases outside the gene matches. This sample's RNA came from whole unsorted tissue. Sequenced: lung tumor tissue. This clonotype was obtained from a man between 70 and 80 years old with non-small cell lung cancer. This sequence joins TRBV7-9 and TRBJ1-4; 8 bases align to TRBD1. The CDR3 DNA sequence: TGTGCCAGCAGAAACAGGGGGAACGAAAAACTGTTTTTT. Translating gives CASRNRGNEKLFF.